Here is one T cell receptor (beta chain) with its context. Its ends do not fully match the called genes, so a read error is possible. These data belong to a study of CD4 and CD8 cells across lung adenocarcinoma regions. Germline V gene data show CDR1 as MNHNS and CDR2 as SASEGT. The length of the CDR3 is 16 residues. MiXCR was run by TCRdb on the PCR reads, yielding one entry per CDR3 protein. In the table there are about 12,000 distinct CDR3 sequences, around 50% of which are singletons. The chain links TRBV6-1 to TRBJ2-3, with 12 positions matching TRBD2. The receptor was derived from a male donor with lung adenocarcinoma. The CD4 and CD8 labels of this study may be unreliable. Material for sequencing was CD8+ T cells from the margin of a lung tumor. The CDR3, as DNA: TGTGCCAGCAGTGAAATGACTAGCGGGAGAGGTGATGAGCAGTTCTTT. The encoded protein is CASSEMTSGRGDEQFF.